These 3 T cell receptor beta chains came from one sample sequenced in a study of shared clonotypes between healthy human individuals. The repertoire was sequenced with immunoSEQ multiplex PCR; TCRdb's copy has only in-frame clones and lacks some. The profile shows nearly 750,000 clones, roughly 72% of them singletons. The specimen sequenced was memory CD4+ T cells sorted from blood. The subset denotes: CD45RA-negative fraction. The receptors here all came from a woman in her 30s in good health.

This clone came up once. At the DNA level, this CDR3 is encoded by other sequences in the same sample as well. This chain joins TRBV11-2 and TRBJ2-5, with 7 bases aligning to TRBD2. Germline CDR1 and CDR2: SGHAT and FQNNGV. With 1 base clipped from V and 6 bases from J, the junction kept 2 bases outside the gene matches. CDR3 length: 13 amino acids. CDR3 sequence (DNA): TGTGCCAGCAGCTTAGGGCGGGAGCAGACCCAGTACTTC. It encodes CASSLGREQTQYF.

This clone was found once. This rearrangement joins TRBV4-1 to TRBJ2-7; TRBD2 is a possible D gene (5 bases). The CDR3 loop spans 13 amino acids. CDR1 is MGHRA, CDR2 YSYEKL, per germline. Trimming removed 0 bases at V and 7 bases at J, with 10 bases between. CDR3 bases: TGCGCCAGCAGCCAAGATCATTGGAGGGAGCAGTACTTC. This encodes CASSQDHWREQYF.

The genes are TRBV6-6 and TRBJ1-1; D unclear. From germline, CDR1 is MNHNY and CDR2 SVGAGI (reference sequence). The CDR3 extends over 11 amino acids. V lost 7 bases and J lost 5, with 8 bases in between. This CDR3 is CASITETEAFF. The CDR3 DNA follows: TGTGCCAGCATCACTGAAACTGAAGCTTTCTTT.